The clone carrying this T cell receptor (beta chain) showed up just a few times. This specimen comes from a study of PD-1 blockade in classical Hodgkin lymphoma. Method: immunoSEQ multiplex PCR; TCRdb's copy keeps in-frame clones and lacks some. The sample has about 90,000 clones, 80% to 90% seen once. Every patient had relapsed following autologous stem cell transplantation, and cohorts differed in brentuximab vedotin exposure. This receptor was obtained from a human donor with classical Hodgkin lymphoma. Sequenced material: peripheral blood mononuclear cells (PBMCs), taken before the second cycle of nivolumab.

The CDR3 protein is CASTLTGGSQPQHF. The CDR3 DNA reads TGTGCCAGCACCCTAACAGGGGGCAGTCAGCCCCAGCATTTT. This chain uses TRBV27 with TRBJ1-5, with TRBD1 matching 9 bases. The trim removed 7 bases at V and 6 bases at J, leaving 7 bases unmatched. Germline V gene lookup returns CDR1 MNHEY and CDR2 SMNVEV (reference sequence). The CDR3 contains 14 residues.